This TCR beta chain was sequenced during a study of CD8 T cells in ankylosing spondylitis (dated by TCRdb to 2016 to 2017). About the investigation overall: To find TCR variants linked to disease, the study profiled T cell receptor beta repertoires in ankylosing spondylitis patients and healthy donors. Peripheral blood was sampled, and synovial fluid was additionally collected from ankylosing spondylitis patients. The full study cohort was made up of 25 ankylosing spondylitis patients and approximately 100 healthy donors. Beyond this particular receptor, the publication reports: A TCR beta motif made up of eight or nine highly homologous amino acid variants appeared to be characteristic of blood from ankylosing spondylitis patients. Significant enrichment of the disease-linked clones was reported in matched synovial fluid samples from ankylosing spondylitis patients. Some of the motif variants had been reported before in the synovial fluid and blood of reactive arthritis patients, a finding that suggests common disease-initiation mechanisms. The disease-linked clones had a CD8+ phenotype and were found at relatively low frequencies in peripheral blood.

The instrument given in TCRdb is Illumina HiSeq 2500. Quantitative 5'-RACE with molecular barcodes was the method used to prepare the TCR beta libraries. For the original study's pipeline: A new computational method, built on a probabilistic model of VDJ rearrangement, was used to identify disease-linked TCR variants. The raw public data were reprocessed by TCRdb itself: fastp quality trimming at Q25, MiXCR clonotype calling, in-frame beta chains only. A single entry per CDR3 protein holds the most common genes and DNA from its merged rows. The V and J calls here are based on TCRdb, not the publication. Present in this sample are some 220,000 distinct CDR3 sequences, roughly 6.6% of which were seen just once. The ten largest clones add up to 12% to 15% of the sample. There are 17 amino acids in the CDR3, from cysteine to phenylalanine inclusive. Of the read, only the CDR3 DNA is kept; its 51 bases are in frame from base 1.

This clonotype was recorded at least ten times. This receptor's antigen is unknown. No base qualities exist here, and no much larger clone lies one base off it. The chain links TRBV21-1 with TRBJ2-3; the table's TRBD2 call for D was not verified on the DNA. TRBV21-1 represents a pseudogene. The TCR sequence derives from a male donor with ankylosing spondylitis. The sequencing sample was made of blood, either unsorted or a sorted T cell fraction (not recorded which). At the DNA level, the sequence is TGTGCCAGCAGCAAAGTGATTCCTCCCCTCCGCACAGATACGCAGTATTTT. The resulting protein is CASSKVIPPLRTDTQYF.